Presented here are 30 T cell receptor beta chains from one specimen sequenced in a study of T cells in Graves' hyperthyroidism and ophthalmopathy. From RNA transcripts, TCR beta CDR3 regions were amplified. With the HTBI primer set, the TCR CDR3 went through a first round of RT-PCR. TCRdb redid the calling of the multiplex PCR reads with MiXCR, one entry per CDR3 protein. The table records about 580,000 distinct CDR3 sequences, approximately 13% of them present only once. Input material: blood. The receptor set was obtained from a woman in her 30s with Graves' hyperthyroidism that later progressed to Graves' ophthalmopathy.

This clonotype was observed at least ten times. The gene calls are TRBV6-1 and TRBJ1-1, with 7 nucleotides matching TRBD1. Looked up from germline, CDR1 is MNHNS and CDR2 is SASEGT. The CDR3 extends over 13 amino acids. J lost 5 bases, V lost 6 bases, and 6 bases had no gene match. The CDR3 loop reads CASSMGQKTEAFF. The CDR3 bases are TGTGCCAGCAGCATGGGACAGAAAACTGAAGCTTTCTTT.

This clonotype came up a few times. The rearrangement uses TRBV20-1 and TRBJ2-7, with TRBD1 matching over 7 bases. V lost 5 bases, J lost 3 bases, and 10 bases stayed unmatched. From germline, CDR1 is DFQATT and CDR2 SNEGSKA (reference sequence). CDR3 length equals 14 residues. The chain's CDR3 is CSADLRGGLYEQYF. The CDR3 nucleotides are TGCAGTGCTGACCTAAGAGGGGGCCTCTACGAGCAGTACTTC.

The chain joins TRBV7-2 to TRBJ2-2, with a weak D call TRBD2 (5 bases). The ends were cut back, 3 bases at V and 3 bases at J, with 11 bases in the middle. The CDR3 sequence is 15 residues long. CDR1 and CDR2 from the germline V gene are SGHTA and FQGNSA. CDR3 bases: TGTGCCAGCAGCTTTGGCGGGTATGACACCGGGGAGCTGTTTTTT. The encoded protein is CASSFGGYDTGELFF. Full variable domain (missing parts from reference TRBV7-2 and TRBJ2-2): GAGVSQSPSNKVTEKGKDVELRCDPISGHTALYWYRQSLGQGLEFLIYFQGNSAPDKSGLPSDRFSAERTGGSVSTLTIQRTQQEDSAVYLCASSFGGYDTGELFFGEGSRLTVL.

This clonotype was seen ten or more times. The chain joins TRBV12-3 or TRBV12-4 to TRBJ2-3; a weak D match, TRBD1 (5 bases). The CDR3 is made up of 16 amino acids. V was shortened by 6 bases and J by 4 bases, with 20 bases between the two germline ends. The CDR3 here is CASRRPGAESPDTQYF. CDR3 DNA: TGTGCCAGCAGGCGCCCTGGGGCGGAGAGCCCAGATACGCAGTATTTT.

This clonotype was counted once. V usage is TRBV4-1 and J usage is TRBJ1-5, with a possible D match to TRBD1 (6 bases). The germline V gene encodes CDR1 MGHRA and CDR2 YSYEKL. The CDR3 has 16 amino acids. The V gene lost 1 base and the J gene lost 6 bases, with 16 bases spanning the gap. The CDR3 sequence is CASSQGLGGYGQPQHF. Here the CDR3 DNA reads TGCGCCAGCAGCCAAGGATTAGGGGGGTATGGTCAGCCCCAGCATTTT.

This clonotype has at least ten counts. V usage is TRBV30 and J usage is TRBJ2-7; perhaps TRBD2 as D (6 bases). The V gene's germline CDR1 is GTSNPN and CDR2 SVGIG (reference sequence). The V end was cut by 1 base, the J end by 3 bases, with 13 bases between. The CDR3 length is 14 residues. The CDR3 here is CAWSEGSGGYEQYF. DNA of the CDR3: TGTGCCTGGAGTGAGGGTAGCGGCGGCTACGAGCAGTACTTC.

This clonotype was counted at least ten times. The gene calls are TRBV9 and TRBJ1-3; no firm D call. The CDR3 consists of 13 residues. Trimming left V 3 bases short and J 0 bases short, with 4 bases between. Germline CDR1 and CDR2: SGDLS and YYNGEE. CDR3 amino acids: CASSAPSGNTIYF. The CDR3 nucleotides are TGTGCCAGCAGCGCACCCTCTGGAAACACCATATATTTT.

This clonotype was picked up many times. The CDR3 loop is CASSSRAVPGELFF. For the CDR3, the DNA is TGTGCCAGCAGTAGCCGGGCGGTCCCCGGGGAGCTGTTTTTT. The rearrangement joins TRBV28 to TRBJ2-2; D remains ambiguous. Germline loops: CDR1 MDHEN, CDR2 SYDVKM. With 5 bases removed from V and 6 bases from J, the gap between germline ends came to 13 bases. The CDR3 has 14 amino acids. Using reference TRBV28 and TRBJ2-2 for the parts outside the CDR3, the full variable domain is DVKVTQSSRYLVKRTGEKVFLECVQDMDHENMFWYRQDPGLGLRLIYFSYDVKMKEKGDIPEGYSVSREKKERFSLILESASTNQTSMYLCASSSRAVPGELFFGEGSRLTVL.

This clonotype appeared many times. The chain carries TRBV28 and TRBJ2-5; unclear D gene. The CDR3 consists of 14 residues. Germline V CDR1 and CDR2: MDHEN, SYDVKM. V lost 5 bases, J lost 1 base, and 11 bases lay in between. The CDR3 spells CASSPSLRQETQYF. The CDR3 DNA reads as TGTGCCAGCAGTCCCAGCCTACGCCAAGAGACCCAGTACTTC.

This clonotype turned up a few times. This sequence joins TRBV6-5 and TRBJ2-1; TRBD2 matches at 8 bases. There are 17 residues in the CDR3. CDR1 is MNHEY, CDR2 SVGAGI, per germline. The V segment lost 2 bases and the J segment 0 bases; nucleotides outside the gene matches: 6. Here the CDR3 DNA reads TGTGCCAGCAGTTACCTGACTAGCGCCAGCTCCTACAATGAGCAGTTCTTC. The encoded protein is CASSYLTSASSYNEQFF.

The chain employs TRBV5-1 and TRBJ1-1, with 7 bases lining up with TRBD1. CDR3 size: 16 residues. Germline CDR1 is SGHRS and CDR2 is YFSETQ. J gave up 0 bases and V 6 bases, and 11 bases lay outside the gene matches. CDR3 amino acids: CASTEGTERVNTEAFF. CDR3 coding DNA: TGCGCCAGCACAGAGGGGACAGAGCGGGTGAACACTGAAGCTTTCTTT.

This clonotype was detected only a few times. The chain recombines TRBV29-1 with TRBJ1-6; TRBD1 is a possible D gene (6 bases). The CDR3 length is 14 residues. V shed 1 base and J shed 9 bases, with 13 bases lying between them. The germline V gene encodes CDR1 SQVTM and CDR2 ANQGSEA. The CDR3 DNA reads as TGCAGCGTTGAAGTCGGACAGCCAGGTTCACCCCTCCACTTT. Protein product: CSVEVGQPGSPLHF.

This clonotype was seen at least ten times. The chain couples TRBV7-2 to TRBJ1-1; D is unclear. CDR1 SGHTA and CDR2 FQGNSA come from the germline V gene. The V end lost 5 bases, the J end lost 1 base, and 11 bases lay between the germline ends. The length of the CDR3 is 14 residues. For the CDR3, the DNA is TGTGCCAGCAGCCCCCCCCGGGAGAACACTGAAGCTTTCTTT. Translated: CASSPPRENTEAFF.

In its sample, this clonotype was seen many times. For the CDR3, the DNA is TGTGCCAGCAGGCAAGCGGGATCAACCAATGAGCAGTTCTTC. This encodes CASRQAGSTNEQFF. The chain couples TRBV6-1 to TRBJ2-1; 7 bases fit TRBD2. Germline V gene sequence: CDR1 MNHNS, CDR2 SASEGT. The length of the CDR3 is 14 residues. V dropped 6 bases and J dropped 6; count of bases not matched to a gene: 8.

Comment on this clonotype: An end of the junction differs from the germline gene, which may be a read error. This chain joins TRBV9 and TRBJ2-1, with TRBD2 matching 12 bases. This CDR3 region has 17 residues. The germline V gene has CDR1 SGDLS and CDR2 YYNGEE. In DNA form, the CDR3 reads TGTGTCAGCAGCGTAGGATATCTAGCGGGAGGGCCGGGAGAGCAGTTCTTC. This sequence encodes CVSSVGYLAGGPGEQFF.

In this sample, this clonotype turned up a few times. The V call is TRBV12-3 or TRBV12-4, the J call TRBJ1-1, with 8 bases fitting TRBD1. The CDR3 loop spans 13 amino acids. J lost 6 bases, V lost 2 bases, and 2 bases had no gene match. The CDR3 nucleotides are TGTGCCAGCAGTTTACAGGGGGCCCCTGAAGCTTTCTTT. As protein: CASSLQGAPEAFF.

Turning to this clonotype: Possible read error: a much larger clone is one base away. The V and J genes are TRBV3-1 and TRBJ2-7, with unresolved D. This CDR3 is 14 amino acids long. The germline V gene has CDR1 LGHDT and CDR2 YNNKEL (reference sequence). The germline V and J ends were trimmed by 6 bases and 1 base, with 13 bases remaining between them. For the CDR3, the DNA is TGTGCCAGCAGAAAAAGAGCACGTTCCTACGAGCAGTACTTC. It yields the protein CASRKRARSYEQYF.

This chain joins TRBV7-9 and TRBJ1-4; no definite D call. Trimming removed 6 bases at V and 10 bases at J, with 21 bases between. This CDR3 contains 15 residues. Germline values: CDR1 SEHNR, CDR2 FQNEAQ (reference sequence). DNA for the CDR3: TGTGCCAGCAGGAAGGGTTCAGCTCAGAATAGAAAACTGTTTTTT. Translated: CASRKGSAQNRKLFF.

The V gene is TRBV20-1, the J gene TRBJ2-7; no clear D gene. The CDR3 extends over 12 amino acids. Trimming shortened V by 3 bases and J by 6 bases, and 12 bases separated the two germline ends. Germline CDR1 reads DFQATT; CDR2 reads SNEGSKA (reference sequence). The CDR3 region has the DNA TGCAGTGCTAGTCCGCAGCCGGGCGAGCAGTACTTC. Translation: CSASPQPGEQYF.

V gene TRBV2 combines with J gene TRBJ2-5, with D maybe TRBD1 (6 bases). Germline CDR1 is SNHLY and CDR2 is FYNNEI. The CDR3 consists of 14 residues. Trimming removed 4 bases at V and 1 base at J, with 10 bases between. The CDR3 bases are TGTGCCAGCAGTGCACAACAGGGCCAAGAGACCCAGTACTTC. This gives the protein CASSAQQGQETQYF.

This clonotype was seen many times. CDR3 region: CASSLSRPGQIPMNTEAFF. CDR3 nucleotides: TGCGCCAGCAGTTTGTCACGACCGGGACAGATTCCCATGAACACTGAAGCTTTCTTT. V gene TRBV5-1 combines with J gene TRBJ1-1; 7 bases fit TRBD1. The V segment lost 5 bases and the J segment 0 bases; nucleotides outside the gene matches: 19. This CDR3 region has 19 residues. Germline V gene data show CDR1 as SGHRS and CDR2 as YFSETQ.

The rearrangement links TRBV12-3 or TRBV12-4 to TRBJ1-1, with D unclear. The ends were cut back, 4 bases at V and 4 bases at J, with 22 bases in the middle. The CDR3 is 17 residues long. The CDR3 loop is CASSSSLYPVGSTEAFF. The CDR3 region has the DNA TGTGCCAGCAGTTCCAGTCTTTATCCGGTCGGGAGCACTGAAGCTTTCTTT.

Comments on this clonotype: A much larger clone lies one base from this, so it may be a read error. This chain connects TRBV24-1 to TRBJ2-2, with D uncertain. The V end was cut by 6 bases, the J end by 1 base, with 11 bases between. Germline V gene lookup returns CDR1 KGHDR and CDR2 SFDVKD. The CDR3 is made up of 15 amino acids. CDR3 sequence reads: CATSNVPRNTGELFF. CDR3 in DNA: TGTGCCACCAGTAACGTACCGAGGAACACCGGGGAGCTGTTTTTT.

There are a few counts of this clonotype. The chain links TRBV15 to TRBJ2-2, with 8 bases identical to TRBD2. V trimming: 0 bases; J trimming: 6 bases; junction bases outside the gene matches: 12. Germline V gene sequence: CDR1 LNHNV, CDR2 YYDKDF (reference sequence). The CDR3 is made up of 18 amino acids. CDR3 amino acids: CATSRDPAGRALAGELFF. The CDR3, as DNA: TGTGCCACCAGCAGAGATCCGGCCGGGAGGGCCTTGGCCGGGGAGCTGTTTTTT.

This clonotype was detected a few times. The J gene is TRBJ2-5, the V gene TRBV7-2; TRBD2 aligns across 15 bases. V dropped 4 bases and J dropped 4; count of bases not matched to a gene: 7. The length of the CDR3 is 17 residues. Germline loops: CDR1 SGHTA, CDR2 FQGNSA. The CDR3 region is CASSSGLAGGSGETQYF. The DNA of the CDR3 is TGTGCCAGCAGCTCGGGACTAGCGGGAGGTTCGGGAGAGACCCAGTACTTC.

Comments on this clonotype: A read error is possible here, since a much larger clone lies one base away. DNA of the CDR3: TGTGCCAGCAGCTTAGGTATAGGTCTACCCTACGAGCAGTACTTC. This sequence encodes CASSLGIGLPYEQYF. V and J are TRBV7-2 and TRBJ2-7; unclear D gene. Germline assignment: CDR1 SGHTA and CDR2 FQGNSA. V shed 1 base and J shed 2 bases, with 12 bases lying between them. CDR3 size: 15 residues. Combining the CDR3 with reference TRBV7-2 and TRBJ2-7 gives the whole variable domain GAGVSQSPSNKVTEKGKDVELRCDPISGHTALYWYRQSLGQGLEFLIYFQGNSAPDKSGLPSDRFSAERTGGSVSTLTIQRTQQEDSAVYLCASSLGIGLPYEQYFGPGTRLTVT.

This clonotype was seen more than once but under ten times. The chain uses TRBV5-6 and TRBJ2-7; no firm D call. The ends were cut back, 3 bases at V and 5 bases at J, with 9 bases in the middle. The CDR3 has 12 residues. Germline CDR1 is SGHDT and CDR2 is YYEEEE. As DNA, the CDR3 is TGTGCCAGCAGCTCTCTTAGCAACGAGCAGTACTTC. Translation gives CASSSLSNEQYF.

This clonotype was recorded many times. The rearrangement joins TRBV15 to TRBJ2-1; 12 bases align to TRBD2. V lost 5 bases to trimming and J lost 8 bases; unmatched junction nucleotides: 13. This CDR3 region has 17 residues. The germline V gene encodes CDR1 LNHNV and CDR2 YYDKDF (reference sequence). As DNA, the CDR3 is TGTGCCACCAGCTTTACTAGCGGGAGGAGAGTAAGGGATGAGCAGTTCTTC. This codes for CATSFTSGRRVRDEQFF.

This clonotype was seen at least ten times. The rearrangement joins TRBV10-3 to TRBJ1-4; 7 bases map to TRBD1. In germline, CDR1 is ENHRY, CDR2 SYGVKD. The V gene end was trimmed by 8 bases and the J gene end by 5 bases; junction bases not matched to a gene: 2. This CDR3 comprises 12 residues. The CDR3 DNA sequence: TGTGCCATCGGACAGGCAAATGAAAAACTGTTTTTT. This sequence encodes CAIGQANEKLFF.

The V and J genes are TRBV4-2 and TRBJ2-1; D call uncertain. The CDR3 is 13 amino acids. The V gene's germline CDR1 is LGHNA and CDR2 YNFKEQ. Trimming took off 0 bases at V and 5 bases at J, with 5 bases between the two ends. CDR3 sequence: CASSQDNDNEQFF. The CDR3 region has the DNA TGTGCCAGCAGCCAAGACAACGACAATGAGCAGTTCTTC.